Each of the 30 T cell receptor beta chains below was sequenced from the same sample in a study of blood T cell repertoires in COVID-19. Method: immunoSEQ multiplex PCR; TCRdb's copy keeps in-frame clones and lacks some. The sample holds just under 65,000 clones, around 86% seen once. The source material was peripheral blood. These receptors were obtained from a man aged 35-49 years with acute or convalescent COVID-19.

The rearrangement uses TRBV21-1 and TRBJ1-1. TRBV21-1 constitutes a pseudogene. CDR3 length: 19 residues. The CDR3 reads CASSKENCRELLRDTEAFF. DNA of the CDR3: TGTGCCAGCAGCAAAGAGAATTGCCGAGAACTTCTTCGGGACACTGAAGCTTTCTTT.

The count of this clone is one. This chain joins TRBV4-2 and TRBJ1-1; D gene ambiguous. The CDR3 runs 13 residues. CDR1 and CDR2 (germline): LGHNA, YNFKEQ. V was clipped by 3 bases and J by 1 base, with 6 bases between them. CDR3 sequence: CASSQGRNTEAFF. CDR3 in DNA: TGTGCCAGCAGCCAGGGGAGGAACACTGAAGCTTTCTTT.

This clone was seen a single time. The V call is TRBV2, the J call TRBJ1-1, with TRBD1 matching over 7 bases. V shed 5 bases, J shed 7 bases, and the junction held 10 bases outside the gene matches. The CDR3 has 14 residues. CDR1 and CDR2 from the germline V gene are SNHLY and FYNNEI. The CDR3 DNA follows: TGTGCCAGCAGTTTTGGACAGGAGGCAAATGAAGCTTTCTTT. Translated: CASSFGQEANEAFF.

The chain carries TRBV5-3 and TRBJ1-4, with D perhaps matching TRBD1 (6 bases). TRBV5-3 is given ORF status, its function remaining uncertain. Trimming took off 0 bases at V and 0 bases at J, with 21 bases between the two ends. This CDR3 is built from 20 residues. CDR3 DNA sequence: TGTGCCAGAAGCTTGGCAGGGGCCAAACTAACCGTTGCAACTAATGAAAAACTGTTTTTT. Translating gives CARSLAGAKLTVATNEKLFF.

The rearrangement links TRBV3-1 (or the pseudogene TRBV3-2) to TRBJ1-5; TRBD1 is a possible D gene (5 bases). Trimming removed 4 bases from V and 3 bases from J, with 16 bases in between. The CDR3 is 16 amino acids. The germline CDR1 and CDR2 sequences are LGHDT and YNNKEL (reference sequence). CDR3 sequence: CASSPTAGADNQPQHF. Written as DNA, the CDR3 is TGTGCCAGCAGCCCGACGGCTGGGGCGGACAATCAGCCCCAGCATTTT.

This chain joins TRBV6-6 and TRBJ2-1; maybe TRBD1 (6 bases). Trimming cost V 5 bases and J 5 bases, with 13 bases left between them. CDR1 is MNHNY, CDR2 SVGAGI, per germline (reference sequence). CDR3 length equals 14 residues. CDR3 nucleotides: TGTGCCAGCAGTGCCCGACAGGTGAACAATGAGCAGTTCTTC. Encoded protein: CASSARQVNNEQFF.

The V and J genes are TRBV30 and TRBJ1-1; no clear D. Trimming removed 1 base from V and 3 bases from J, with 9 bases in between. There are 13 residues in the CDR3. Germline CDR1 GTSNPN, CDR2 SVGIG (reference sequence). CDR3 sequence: CAWSGGGYTEAFF. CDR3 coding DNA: TGTGCCTGGAGTGGAGGTGGGTACACTGAAGCTTTCTTT. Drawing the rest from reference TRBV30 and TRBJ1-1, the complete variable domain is SQTIHQWPATLVQPVGSPLSLECTVEGTSNPNLYWYRQAAGRGLQLLFYSVGIGQISSEVPQNLSASRPQDRQFILSSKKLLLSDSGFYLCAWSGGGYTEAFFGQGTRLTVV.

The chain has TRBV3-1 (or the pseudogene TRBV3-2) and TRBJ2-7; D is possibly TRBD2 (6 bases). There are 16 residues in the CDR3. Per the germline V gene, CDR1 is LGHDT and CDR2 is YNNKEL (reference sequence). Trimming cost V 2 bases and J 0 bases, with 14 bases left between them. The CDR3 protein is CASSQSYGAGSYEQYF. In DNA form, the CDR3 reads TGTGCCAGCAGCCAATCATATGGAGCGGGCTCCTACGAGCAGTACTTC.

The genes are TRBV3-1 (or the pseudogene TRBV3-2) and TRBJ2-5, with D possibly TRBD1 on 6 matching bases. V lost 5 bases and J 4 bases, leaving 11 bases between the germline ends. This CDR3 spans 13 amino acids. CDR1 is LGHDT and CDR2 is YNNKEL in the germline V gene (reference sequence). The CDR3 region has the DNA TGTGCCAGCAGCAGGGCAGGGGCAGAGACCCAGTACTTC. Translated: CASSRAGAETQYF.

The CDR3 region has the DNA TGCGCCAGCAGCTTTGAACTCTCGAACACTGAAGCTTTCTTT. It specifies CASSFELSNTEAFF. The chain combines TRBV5-1 with TRBJ1-1; D gene unclear. Germline V gene sequence: CDR1 SGHRS, CDR2 YFSETQ. This CDR3 contains 14 residues. Trimming pared 2 bases from V and 1 base from J, leaving 9 bases between. Looking up the rest from reference TRBV5-1 and TRBJ1-1 gives the full variable domain: KAGVTQTPRYLIKTRGQQVTLSCSPISGHRSVSWYQQTPGQGLQFLFEYFSETQRNKGNFPGRFSGRQFSNSRSEMNVSTLELGDSALYLCASSFELSNTEAFFGQGTRLTVV.

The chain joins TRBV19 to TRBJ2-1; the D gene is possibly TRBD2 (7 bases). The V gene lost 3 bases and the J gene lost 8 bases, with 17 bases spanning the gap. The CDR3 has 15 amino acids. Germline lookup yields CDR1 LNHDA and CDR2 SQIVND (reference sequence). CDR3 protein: CASSIWGGPGDEQFF. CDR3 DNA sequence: TGTGCCAGTAGTATTTGGGGGGGGCCGGGCGATGAGCAGTTCTTC. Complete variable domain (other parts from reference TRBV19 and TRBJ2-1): DGGITQSPKYLFRKEGQNVTLSCEQNLNHDAMYWYRQDPGQGLRLIYYSQIVNDFQKGDIAEGYSVSREKKESFPLTVTSAQKNPTAFYLCASSIWGGPGDEQFFGPGTRLTVL.

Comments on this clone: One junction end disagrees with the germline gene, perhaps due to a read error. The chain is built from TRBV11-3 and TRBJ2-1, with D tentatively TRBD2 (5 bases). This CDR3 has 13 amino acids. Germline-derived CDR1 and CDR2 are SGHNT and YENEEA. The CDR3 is CASRLASRDEQFF. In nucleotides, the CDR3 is TGTGCCAGCAGATTAGCCTCGCGGGATGAGCAGTTCTTC.

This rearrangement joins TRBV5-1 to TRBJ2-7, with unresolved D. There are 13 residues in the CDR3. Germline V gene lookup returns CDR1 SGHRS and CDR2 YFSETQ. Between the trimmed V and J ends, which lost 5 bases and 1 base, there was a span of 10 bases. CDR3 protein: CASSYDSSYEQYF. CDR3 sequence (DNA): TGCGCCAGCAGTTACGACTCTTCCTACGAGCAGTACTTC.

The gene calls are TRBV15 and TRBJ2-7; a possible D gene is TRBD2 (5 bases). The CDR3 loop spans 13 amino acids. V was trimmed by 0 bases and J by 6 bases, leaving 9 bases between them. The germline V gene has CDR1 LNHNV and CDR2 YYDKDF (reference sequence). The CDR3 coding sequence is TGTGCCACCAGCAGAGATTTTGCGGGCGAGCAGTACTTC. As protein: CATSRDFAGEQYF.

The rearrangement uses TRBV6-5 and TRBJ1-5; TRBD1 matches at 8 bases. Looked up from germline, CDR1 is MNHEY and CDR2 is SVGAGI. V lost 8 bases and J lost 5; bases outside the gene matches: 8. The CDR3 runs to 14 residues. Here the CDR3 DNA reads TGTGCCAGCGGATCCAGGGGGCGGGATCAGCCCCAGCATTTT. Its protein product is CASGSRGRDQPQHF.

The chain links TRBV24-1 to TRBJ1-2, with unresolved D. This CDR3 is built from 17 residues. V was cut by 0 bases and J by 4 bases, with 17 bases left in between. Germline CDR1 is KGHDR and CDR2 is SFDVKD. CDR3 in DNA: TGTGCCACCAGTGATTTGCAGCCAGGCCCATCCTCCTATGGCTACACCTTC. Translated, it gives CATSDLQPGPSSYGYTF.

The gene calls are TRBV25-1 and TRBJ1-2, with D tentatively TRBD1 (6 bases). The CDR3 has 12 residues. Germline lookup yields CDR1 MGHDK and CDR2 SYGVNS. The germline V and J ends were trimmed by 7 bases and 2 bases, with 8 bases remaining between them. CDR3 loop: CASTGTNYGYTF. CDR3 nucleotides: TGTGCCAGCACCGGGACAAACTATGGCTACACCTTC.

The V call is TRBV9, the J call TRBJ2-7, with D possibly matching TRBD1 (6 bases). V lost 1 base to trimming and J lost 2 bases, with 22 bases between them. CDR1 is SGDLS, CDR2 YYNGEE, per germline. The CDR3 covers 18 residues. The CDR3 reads CASSVRPTRGLSPYEQYF. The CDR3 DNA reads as TGTGCCAGCAGCGTAAGGCCCACCAGGGGCCTCTCCCCCTACGAGCAGTACTTC.

CDR3 in DNA: TGTGCCAGCAGTTTATTGGCAGTTGGGGGACATAGCAATCAGCCCCAGCATTTT. This sequence encodes CASSLLAVGGHSNQPQHF. This chain uses TRBV28 with TRBJ1-5, with D maybe TRBD1 (6 bases). CDR3 length: 18 amino acids. Germline assignment: CDR1 MDHEN and CDR2 SYDVKM. The germline V and J ends were trimmed by 1 base and 0 bases, with 16 bases remaining between them.

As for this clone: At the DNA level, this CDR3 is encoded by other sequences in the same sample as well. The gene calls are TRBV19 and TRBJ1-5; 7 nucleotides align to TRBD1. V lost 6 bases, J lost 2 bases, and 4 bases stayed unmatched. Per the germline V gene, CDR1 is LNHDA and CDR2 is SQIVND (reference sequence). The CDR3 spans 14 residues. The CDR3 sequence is CASRLDRGNQPQHF. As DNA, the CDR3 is TGTGCCAGTAGACTTGACAGGGGCAATCAGCCCCAGCATTTT. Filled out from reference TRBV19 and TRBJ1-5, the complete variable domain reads DGGITQSPKYLFRKEGQNVTLSCEQNLNHDAMYWYRQDPGQGLRLIYYSQIVNDFQKGDIAEGYSVSREKKESFPLTVTSAQKNPTAFYLCASRLDRGNQPQHFGDGTRLSIL.

Written as DNA, the CDR3 is TGTGCCAGCTCACCCCGGGACAGGGGAGATACGCAGTATTTT. Amino acid sequence: CASSPRDRGDTQYF. This rearrangement joins TRBV18 to TRBJ2-3, with 10 bases fitting TRBD1. CDR1 is KGHSH and CDR2 is LQKENI in the germline V gene. The CDR3 loop spans 14 amino acids. Trimming cost V 3 bases and J 5 bases; bases outside gene matches: 2.

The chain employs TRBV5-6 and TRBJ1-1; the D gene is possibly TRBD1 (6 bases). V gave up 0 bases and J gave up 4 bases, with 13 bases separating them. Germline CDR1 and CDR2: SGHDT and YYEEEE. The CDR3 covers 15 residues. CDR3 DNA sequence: TGTGCCAGCAGCTTGGACAGGGTGGGGAGCACTGAAGCTTTCTTT. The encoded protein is CASSLDRVGSTEAFF.

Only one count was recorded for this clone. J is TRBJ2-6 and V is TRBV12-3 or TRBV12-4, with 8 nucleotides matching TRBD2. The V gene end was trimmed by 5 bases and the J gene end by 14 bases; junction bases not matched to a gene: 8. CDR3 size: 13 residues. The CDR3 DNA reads TGTGCCAGCAGTAACCGGGAGGGGTCTTTCCTGACTTTC. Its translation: CASSNREGSFLTF.

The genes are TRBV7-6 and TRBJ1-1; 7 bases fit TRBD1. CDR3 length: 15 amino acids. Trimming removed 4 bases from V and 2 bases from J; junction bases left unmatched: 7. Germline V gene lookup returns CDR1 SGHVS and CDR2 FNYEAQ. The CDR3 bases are TGTGCCAGCAGCTCCTCAAGGGGGCCCAACACTGAAGCTTTCTTT. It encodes CASSSSRGPNTEAFF.

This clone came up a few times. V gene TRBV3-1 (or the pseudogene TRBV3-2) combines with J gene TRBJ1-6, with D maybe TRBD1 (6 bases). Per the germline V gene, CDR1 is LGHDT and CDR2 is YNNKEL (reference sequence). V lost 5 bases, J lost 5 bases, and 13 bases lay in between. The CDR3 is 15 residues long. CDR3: CASSKKGEHNSPLHF. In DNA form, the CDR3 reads TGTGCCAGCAGCAAAAAGGGGGAACATAATTCACCCCTCCACTTT.

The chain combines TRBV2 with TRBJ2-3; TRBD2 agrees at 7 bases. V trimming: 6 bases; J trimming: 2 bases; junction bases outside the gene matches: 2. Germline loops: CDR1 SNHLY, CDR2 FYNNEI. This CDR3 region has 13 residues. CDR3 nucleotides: TGTGCCAGCAGAGCGGGATACACAGATACGCAGTATTTT. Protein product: CASRAGYTDTQYF.

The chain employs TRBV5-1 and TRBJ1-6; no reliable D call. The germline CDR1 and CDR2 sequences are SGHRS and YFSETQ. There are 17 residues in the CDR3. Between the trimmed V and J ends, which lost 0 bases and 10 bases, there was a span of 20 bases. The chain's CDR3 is CASSLELAGGRQSPLHF. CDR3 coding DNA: TGCGCCAGCAGCTTGGAGCTGGCGGGCGGCCGACAATCACCCCTCCACTTT.

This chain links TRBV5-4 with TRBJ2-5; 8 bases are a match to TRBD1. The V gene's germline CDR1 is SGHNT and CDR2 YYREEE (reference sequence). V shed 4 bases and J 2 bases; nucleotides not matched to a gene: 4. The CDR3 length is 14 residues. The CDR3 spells CASSPRTGQETQYF. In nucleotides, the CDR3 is TGTGCCAGCAGCCCGAGGACAGGGCAAGAGACCCAGTACTTC.

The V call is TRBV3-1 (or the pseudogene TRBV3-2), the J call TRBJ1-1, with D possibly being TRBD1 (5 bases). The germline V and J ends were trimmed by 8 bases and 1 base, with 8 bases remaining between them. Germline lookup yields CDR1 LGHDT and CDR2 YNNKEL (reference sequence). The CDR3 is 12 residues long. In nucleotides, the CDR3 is TGTGCCAGCCGGAGGGGGAACACTGAAGCTTTCTTT. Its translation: CASRRGNTEAFF.

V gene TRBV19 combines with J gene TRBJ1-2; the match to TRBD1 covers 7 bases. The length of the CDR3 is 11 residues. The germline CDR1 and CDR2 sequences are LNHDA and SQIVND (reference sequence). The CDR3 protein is CALRQGNGYTF. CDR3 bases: TGTGCTCTGAGACAGGGTAATGGCTACACCTTC. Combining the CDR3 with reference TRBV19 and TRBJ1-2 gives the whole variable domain DGGITQSPKYLFRKEGQNVTLSCEQNLNHDAMYWYRQDPGQGLRLIYYSQIVNDFQKGDIAEGYSVSREKKESFPLTVTSAQKNPTAFYLCALRQGNGYTFGSGTRLTVV.